This T cell receptor (beta chain) was found in a study of T cells in Graves' hyperthyroidism and ophthalmopathy. The study's findings and limits: Most thyroid clonotypes with frequency above 0.001 were detected in blood.

This clonotype has ten or more counts. As yet, its antigen is unknown. There were TCR beta CDR3 regions amplified from RNA transcripts. A first-round RT-PCR of the TCR CDR3 used the HTBI primer set. TCRdb used MiXCR to reprocess the multiplex PCR reads, holding one entry per CDR3 protein. The sample records around 200,000 distinct CDR3 sequences, around 17% being singletons. Trimming pared 4 bases from V and 3 bases from J, leaving 7 bases between. CDR1 and CDR2 (germline): LGHDT, YNNKEL (reference sequence). This CDR3 comprises 12 residues. Each 10 ml fresh peripheral blood draw supplied the PBMCs. The clonotype comes from a man between 35 and 55 years old with Graves' hyperthyroidism. The rearrangement links TRBV3-1 to TRBJ2-7, with D perhaps TRBD1 (5 bases). Source material: blood. CDR3 nucleotides: TGTGCCAGCAGCCCCGACAGCTACGAGCAGTACTTC. Its protein is CASSPDSYEQYF.